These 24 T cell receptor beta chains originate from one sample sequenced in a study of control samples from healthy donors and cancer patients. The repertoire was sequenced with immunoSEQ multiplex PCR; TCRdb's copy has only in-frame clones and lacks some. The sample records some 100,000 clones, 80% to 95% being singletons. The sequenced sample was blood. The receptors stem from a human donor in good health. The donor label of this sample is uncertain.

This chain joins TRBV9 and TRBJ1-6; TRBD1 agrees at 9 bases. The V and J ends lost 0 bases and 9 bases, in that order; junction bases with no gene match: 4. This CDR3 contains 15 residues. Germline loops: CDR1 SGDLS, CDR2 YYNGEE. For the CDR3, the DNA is TGTGCCAGCAGCGTAGCTGGGACAGGGCTTTCACCCCTCCACTTT. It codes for CASSVAGTGLSPLHF.

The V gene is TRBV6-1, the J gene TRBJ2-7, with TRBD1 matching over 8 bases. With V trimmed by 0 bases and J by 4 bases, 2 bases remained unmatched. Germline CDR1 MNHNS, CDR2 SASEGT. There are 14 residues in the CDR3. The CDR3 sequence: CASSEARTGYEQYF. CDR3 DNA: TGTGCCAGCAGTGAAGCCCGGACAGGGTACGAGCAGTACTTC.

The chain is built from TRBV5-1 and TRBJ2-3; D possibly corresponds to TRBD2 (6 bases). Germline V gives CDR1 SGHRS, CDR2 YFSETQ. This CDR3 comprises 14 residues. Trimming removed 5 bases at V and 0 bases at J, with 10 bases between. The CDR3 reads CASRLGTSTDTQYF. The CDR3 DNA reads TGCGCCAGCAGACTGGGGACTAGCACAGATACGCAGTATTTT.

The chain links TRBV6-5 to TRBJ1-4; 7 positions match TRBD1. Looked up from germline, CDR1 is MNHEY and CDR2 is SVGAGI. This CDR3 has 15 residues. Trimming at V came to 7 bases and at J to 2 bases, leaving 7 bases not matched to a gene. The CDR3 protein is CASKSRGLTNEKLFF. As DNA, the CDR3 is TGTGCCAGCAAAAGTAGGGGGCTGACTAATGAAAAACTGTTTTTT.

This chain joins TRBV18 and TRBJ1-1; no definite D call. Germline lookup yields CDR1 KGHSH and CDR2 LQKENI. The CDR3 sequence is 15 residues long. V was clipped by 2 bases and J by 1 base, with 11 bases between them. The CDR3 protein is CASSPLDSGNTEAFF. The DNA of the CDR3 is TGTGCCAGCTCACCATTAGATTCGGGGAACACTGAAGCTTTCTTT. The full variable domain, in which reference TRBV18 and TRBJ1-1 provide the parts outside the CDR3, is NAGVMQNPRHLVRRRGQEARLRCSPMKGHSHVYWYRQLPEEGLKFMVYLQKENIIDESGMPKERFSAEFPKEGPSILRIQQVVRGDSAAYFCASSPLDSGNTEAFFGQGTRLTVV.

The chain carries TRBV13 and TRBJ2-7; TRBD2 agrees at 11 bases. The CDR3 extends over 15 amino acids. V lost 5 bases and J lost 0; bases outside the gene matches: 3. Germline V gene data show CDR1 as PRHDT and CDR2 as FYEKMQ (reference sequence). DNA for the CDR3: TGTGCCAGCAGCGCCCTAGCGGGGGGCTCCTACGAGCAGTACTTC. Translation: CASSALAGGSYEQYF. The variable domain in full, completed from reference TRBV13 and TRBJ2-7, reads AAGVIQSPRHLIKEKRETATLKCYPIPRHDTVYWYQQGPGQDPQFLISFYEKMQSDKGSIPDRFSAQQFSDYHSELNMSSLELGDSALYFCASSALAGGSYEQYFGPGTRLTVT.

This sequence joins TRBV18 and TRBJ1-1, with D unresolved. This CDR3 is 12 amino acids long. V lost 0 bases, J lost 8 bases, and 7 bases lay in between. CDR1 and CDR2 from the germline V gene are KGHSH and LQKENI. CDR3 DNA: TGTGCCAGCTCACCACCCCAACGGGAAGCTTTCTTT. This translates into CASSPPQREAFF.

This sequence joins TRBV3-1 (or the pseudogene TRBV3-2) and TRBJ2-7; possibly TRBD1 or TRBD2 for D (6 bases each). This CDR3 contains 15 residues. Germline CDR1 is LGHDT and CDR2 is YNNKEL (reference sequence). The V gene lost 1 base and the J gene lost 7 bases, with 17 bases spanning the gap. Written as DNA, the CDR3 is TGTGCCAGCAGCCAAGGACAGGCAGTTGGAGGGGAGCAGTACTTC. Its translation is CASSQGQAVGGEQYF.

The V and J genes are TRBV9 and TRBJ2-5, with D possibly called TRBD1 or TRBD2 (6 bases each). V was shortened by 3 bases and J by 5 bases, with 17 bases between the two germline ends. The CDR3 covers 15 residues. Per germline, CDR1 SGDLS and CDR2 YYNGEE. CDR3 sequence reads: CASSDRPGARETQYF. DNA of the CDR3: TGTGCCAGCAGCGATAGACCGGGGGCCAGGGAGACCCAGTACTTC.

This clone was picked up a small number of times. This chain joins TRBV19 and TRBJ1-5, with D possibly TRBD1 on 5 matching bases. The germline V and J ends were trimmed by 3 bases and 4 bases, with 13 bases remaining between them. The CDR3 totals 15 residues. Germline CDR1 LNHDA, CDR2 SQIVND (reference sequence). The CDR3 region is CASSIPGHGNQPQHF. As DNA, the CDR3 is TGTGCCAGTAGTATCCCGGGGCATGGAAATCAGCCCCAGCATTTT.

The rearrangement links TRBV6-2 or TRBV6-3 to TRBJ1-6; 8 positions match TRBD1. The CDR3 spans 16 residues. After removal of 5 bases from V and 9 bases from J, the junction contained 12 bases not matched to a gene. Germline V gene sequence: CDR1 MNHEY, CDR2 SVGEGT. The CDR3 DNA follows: TGTGCCAGCAGTCTGCTTCCGGGACAGGAAATTTCACCCCTCCACTTT. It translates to CASSLLPGQEISPLHF.

Written as DNA, the CDR3 is TGTGCCAGCAGCTTAGGGAGTGCAGGGCTGGATCAGCCCCAGCATTTT. Translating it yields CASSLGSAGLDQPQHF. The V and J genes are TRBV7-8 and TRBJ1-5; tentative D call: TRBD1 (5 bases). The CDR3 has 16 residues. Trimming took 1 base from V and 5 from J, leaving 15 bases between them. Germline assignment: CDR1 SGHVS and CDR2 FQNEAQ.

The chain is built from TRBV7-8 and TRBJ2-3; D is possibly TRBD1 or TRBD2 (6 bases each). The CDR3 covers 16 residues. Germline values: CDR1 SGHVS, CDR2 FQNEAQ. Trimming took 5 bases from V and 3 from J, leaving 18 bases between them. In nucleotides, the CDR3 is TGTGCCAGCAGCCCAGGATGGGGGGCCGGTACAGATACGCAGTATTTT. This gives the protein CASSPGWGAGTDTQYF.

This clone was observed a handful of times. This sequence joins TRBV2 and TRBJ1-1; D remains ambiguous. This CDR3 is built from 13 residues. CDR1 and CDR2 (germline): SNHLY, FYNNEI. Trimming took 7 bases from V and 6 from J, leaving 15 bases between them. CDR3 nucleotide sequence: TGTGCCAGCACGGTAAAGCCGGGATCTGAAGCTTTCTTT. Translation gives CASTVKPGSEAFF.

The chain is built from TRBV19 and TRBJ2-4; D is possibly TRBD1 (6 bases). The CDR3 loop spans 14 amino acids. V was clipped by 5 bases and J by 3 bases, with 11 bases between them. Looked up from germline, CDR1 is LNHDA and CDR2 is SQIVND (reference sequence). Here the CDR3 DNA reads TGTGCCAGTAGTTCAGGGGACGTCAAAAACATTCAGTACTTC. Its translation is CASSSGDVKNIQYF.

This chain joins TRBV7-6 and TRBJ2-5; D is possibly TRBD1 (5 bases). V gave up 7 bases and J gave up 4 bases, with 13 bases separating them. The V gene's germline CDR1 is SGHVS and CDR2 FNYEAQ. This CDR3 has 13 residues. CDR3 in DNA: TGTGCCAGCACTTATACCGACAGAGAGACCCAGTACTTC. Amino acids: CASTYTDRETQYF.

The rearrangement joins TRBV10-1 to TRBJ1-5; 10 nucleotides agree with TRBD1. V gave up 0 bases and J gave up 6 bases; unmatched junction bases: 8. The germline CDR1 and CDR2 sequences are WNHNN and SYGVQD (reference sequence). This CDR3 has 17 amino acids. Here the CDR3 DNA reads TGCGCCAGCAGTGAGTCGGGGACAGGGGATGTTTGTCAGCCCCAGCATTTT. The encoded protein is CASSESGTGDVCQPQHF.

The CDR3 coding sequence is TGTGCCAGCTCACCGGACTATGGCTACACCTTC. The encoded protein is CASSPDYGYTF. This rearrangement joins TRBV18 to TRBJ1-2; D unclear. The CDR3 covers 11 residues. Germline V gene lookup returns CDR1 KGHSH and CDR2 LQKENI. With 3 bases removed from V and 3 bases from J, the gap between germline ends came to 2 bases.

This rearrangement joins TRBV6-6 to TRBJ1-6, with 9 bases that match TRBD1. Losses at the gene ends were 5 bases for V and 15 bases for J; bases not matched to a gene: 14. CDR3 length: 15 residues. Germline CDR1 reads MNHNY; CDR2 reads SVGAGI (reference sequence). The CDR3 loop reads CASSDRGMAYLVLHF. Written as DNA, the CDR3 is TGTGCCAGCAGTGACAGGGGGATGGCGTATTTGGTCCTCCACTTT.

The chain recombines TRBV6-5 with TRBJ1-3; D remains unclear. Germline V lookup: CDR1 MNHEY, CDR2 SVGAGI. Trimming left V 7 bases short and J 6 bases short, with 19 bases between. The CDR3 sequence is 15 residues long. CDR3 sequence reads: CASITKAGSANTIYF. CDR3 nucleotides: TGTGCCAGCATAACTAAGGCGGGTAGTGCAAACACCATATATTTT.

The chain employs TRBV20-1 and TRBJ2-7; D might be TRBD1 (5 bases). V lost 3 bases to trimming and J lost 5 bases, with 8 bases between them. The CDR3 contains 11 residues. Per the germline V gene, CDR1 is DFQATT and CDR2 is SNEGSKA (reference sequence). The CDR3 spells CSASKGDEQYV. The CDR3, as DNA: TGCAGTGCTAGCAAAGGGGACGAGCAGTACGTC.

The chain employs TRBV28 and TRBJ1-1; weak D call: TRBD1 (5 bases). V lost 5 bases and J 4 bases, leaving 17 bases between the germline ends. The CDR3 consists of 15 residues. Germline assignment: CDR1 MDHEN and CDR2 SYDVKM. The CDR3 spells CASSPRQSGSTEAFF. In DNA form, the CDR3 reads TGTGCCAGCAGTCCGAGACAGAGTGGGAGCACTGAAGCTTTCTTT.

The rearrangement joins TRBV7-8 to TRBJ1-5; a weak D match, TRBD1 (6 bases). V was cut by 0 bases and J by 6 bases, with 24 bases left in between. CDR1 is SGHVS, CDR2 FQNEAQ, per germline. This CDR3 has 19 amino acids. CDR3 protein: CASSLALIAAAQGTQPQHF. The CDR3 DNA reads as TGTGCCAGCAGCTTAGCTCTGATTGCAGCTGCACAGGGTACTCAGCCCCAGCATTTT.

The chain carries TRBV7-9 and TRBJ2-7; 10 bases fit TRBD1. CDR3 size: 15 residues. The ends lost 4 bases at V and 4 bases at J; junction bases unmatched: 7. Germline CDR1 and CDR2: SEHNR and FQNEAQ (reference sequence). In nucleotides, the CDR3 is TGTGCCAGCAGCTCGTATGGACAGGGGGTTTACGAGCAGTACTTC. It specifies CASSSYGQGVYEQYF.